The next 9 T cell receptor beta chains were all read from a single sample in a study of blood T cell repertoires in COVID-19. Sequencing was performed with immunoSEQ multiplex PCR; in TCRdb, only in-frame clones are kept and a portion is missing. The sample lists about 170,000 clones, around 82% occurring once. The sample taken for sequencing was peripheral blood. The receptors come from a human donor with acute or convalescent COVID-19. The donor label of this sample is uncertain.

The CDR3 spells CASSWGGGDEQYF. CDR3 nucleotides: TGTGCCAGCAGCTGGGGGGGCGGAGACGAGCAGTACTTC. V and J are TRBV5-6 and TRBJ2-7, with D tentatively TRBD2 (7 bases). There are 13 residues in the CDR3. The germline V and J ends were trimmed by 3 bases and 5 bases, with 12 bases remaining between them. Germline loops: CDR1 SGHDT, CDR2 YYEEEE. Full variable domain (missing parts from reference TRBV5-6 and TRBJ2-7): DAGVTQSPTHLIKTRGQQVTLRCSPKSGHDTVSWYQQALGQGPQFIFQYYEEEERQRGNFPDRFSGHQFPNYSSELNVNALLLGDSALYLCASSWGGGDEQYFGPGTRLTVT.

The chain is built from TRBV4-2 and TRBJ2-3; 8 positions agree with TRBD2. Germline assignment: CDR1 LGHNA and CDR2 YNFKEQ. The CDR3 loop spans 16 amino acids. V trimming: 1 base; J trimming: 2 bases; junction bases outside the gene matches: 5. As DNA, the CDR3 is TGTGCCAGCAGCCAAGGCACTAGCGGAACCACAGATACGCAGTATTTT. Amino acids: CASSQGTSGTTDTQYF.

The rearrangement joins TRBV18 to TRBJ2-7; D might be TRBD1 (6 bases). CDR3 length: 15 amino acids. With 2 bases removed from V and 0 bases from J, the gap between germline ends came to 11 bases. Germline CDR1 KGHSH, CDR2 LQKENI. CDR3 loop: CASSPEGGSSYEQYF. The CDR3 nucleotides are TGTGCCAGCTCACCAGAAGGGGGTAGCTCCTACGAGCAGTACTTC.

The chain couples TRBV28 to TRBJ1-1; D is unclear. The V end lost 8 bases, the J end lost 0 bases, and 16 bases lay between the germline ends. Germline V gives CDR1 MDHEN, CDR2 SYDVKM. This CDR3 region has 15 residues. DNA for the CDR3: TGTGCCAGCCCTACTCCTTTGAACCTGAACACTGAAGCTTTCTTT. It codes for CASPTPLNLNTEAFF.

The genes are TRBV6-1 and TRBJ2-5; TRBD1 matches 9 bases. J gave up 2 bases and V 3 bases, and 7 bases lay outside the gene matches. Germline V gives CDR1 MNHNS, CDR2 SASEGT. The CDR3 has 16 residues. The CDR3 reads CASSETGTGKQETQYF. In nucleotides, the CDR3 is TGTGCCAGCAGTGAGACCGGGACAGGGAAACAAGAGACCCAGTACTTC.

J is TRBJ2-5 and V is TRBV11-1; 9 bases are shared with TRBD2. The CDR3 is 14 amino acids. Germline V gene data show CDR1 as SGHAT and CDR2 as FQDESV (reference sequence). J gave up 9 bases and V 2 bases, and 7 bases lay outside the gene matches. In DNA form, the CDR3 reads TGTGCCAGCAGCTTACAGGCTAGCGGGGTGCCCCAGTACTTC. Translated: CASSLQASGVPQYF.

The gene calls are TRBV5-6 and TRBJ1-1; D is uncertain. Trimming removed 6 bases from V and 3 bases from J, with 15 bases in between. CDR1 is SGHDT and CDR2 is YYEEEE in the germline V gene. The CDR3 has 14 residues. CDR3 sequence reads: CASTSRTPDTEAFF. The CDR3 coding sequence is TGTGCCAGCACTAGCCGGACGCCGGACACTGAAGCTTTCTTT. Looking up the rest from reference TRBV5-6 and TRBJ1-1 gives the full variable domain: DAGVTQSPTHLIKTRGQQVTLRCSPKSGHDTVSWYQQALGQGPQFIFQYYEEEERQRGNFPDRFSGHQFPNYSSELNVNALLLGDSALYLCASTSRTPDTEAFFGQGTRLTVV.

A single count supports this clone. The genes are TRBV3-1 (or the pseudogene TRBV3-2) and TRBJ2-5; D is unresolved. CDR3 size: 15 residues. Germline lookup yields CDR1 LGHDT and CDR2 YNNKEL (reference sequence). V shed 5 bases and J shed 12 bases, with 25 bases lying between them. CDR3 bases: TGTGCCAGCAGCATGACTTTCAACCCTCTTGGTATAGAGTACTTC. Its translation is CASSMTFNPLGIEYF.

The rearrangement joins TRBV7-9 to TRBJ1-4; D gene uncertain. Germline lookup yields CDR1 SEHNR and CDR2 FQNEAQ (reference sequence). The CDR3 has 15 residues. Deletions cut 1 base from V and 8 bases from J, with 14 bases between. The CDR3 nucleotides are TGTGCCAGCAGCTTAGGCCGGGGTGATGGCGAAAAACTGTTTTTT. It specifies CASSLGRGDGEKLFF.